This is a list of T cell receptor beta chains from one sample in a study of blood T cell repertoires in COVID-19. Sequencing used immunoSEQ multiplex PCR; TCRdb keeps in-frame clones, though not all of them. The sample lists 300,000 to 450,000 clones, more than 70% occurring once. The sequencing sample was made of peripheral blood. The receptors were gathered from a woman in her thirties with COVID-19, enrolled during active disease. The CDR3 runs from the conserved cysteine through the conserved F or W. The D gene is left open where the match is weak. Size values are once, few and many counts, or a class for expanded clones, and some rows have none.

TRBJ2-3	once	TRBD2	TRBV24-1	CATSDPPGSSGPTDTQYF	TGTGCCACCAGTGATCCACCCGGGTCTAGCGGGCCCACAGATACGCAGTATTTT
TRBJ1-2	once	.	TRBV2	CASSPPTVPTEYGYTF	TGTGCCAGCAGTCCCCCAACAGTGCCCACTGAGTATGGCTACACCTTC
TRBJ2-1	.	.	TRBV9	CASSPGGGNEQFF	TGTGCCAGCAGCCCGGGGGGCGGCAATGAGCAGTTCTTC
TRBJ1-1	few	TRBD1	TRBV10-1	CASSERGPGTGVEGTEAFF	TGCGCCAGCAGTGAGAGGGGTCCCGGGACAGGGGTGGAAGGCACTGAAGCTTTCTTT
TRBJ1-1	.	.	TRBV5-1	CASSVRYPNTEAFF	TGCGCCAGCAGCGTCAGATACCCGAACACTGAAGCTTTCTTT
TRBJ2-5	.	TRBD1	TRBV6-2/TRBV6-3	CASSYPGQGRQETQYF	TGTGCCAGCAGTTACCCGGGACAGGGAAGGCAAGAGACCCAGTACTTC
TRBJ1-5	.	.	TRBV9	CASSPSGTTNQPQHF	TGTGCCAGCAGCCCCAGCGGGACAACTAATCAGCCCCAGCATTTT
TRBJ1-3	.	TRBD1	TRBV12-3/TRBV12-4	CASSTGGGNTIYF	TGTGCCAGTTCCACAGGGGGTGGAAACACCATATATTTT
TRBJ1-5	.	.	TRBV6-1	CASSESRVGVGFRYSNQPQHF	TGTGCCAGCAGTGAAAGTCGAGTGGGAGTAGGCTTCCGGTATAGCAATCAGCCCCAGCATTTT
TRBJ2-1	.	TRBD2	TRBV25-1	CASSDRLAKGRDNEQFF	TGTGCCAGCAGTGACCGACTAGCAAAGGGTCGGGACAATGAGCAGTTCTTC
TRBJ1-1	.	.	TRBV7-9	CASSLGGRDLVF	TGTGCCAGCAGTCTAGGGGGTCGGGACCTCGTTTTT
TRBJ2-1	.	.	TRBV27	CASSRGGDYNEQFF	TGTGCCAGCAGCCGAGGGGGGGACTACAATGAGCAGTTCTTC
TRBJ2-3	.	TRBD1	TRBV5-1	CASSSRTGTDTQYF	TGCGCCAGCAGCTCCCGGACAGGGACAGATACGCAGTATTTT
TRBJ2-5	.	TRBD1	TRBV11-3	CASSQGGQPETQYF	TGTGCCAGCAGCCAAGGGGGACAGCCAGAGACCCAGTACTTC
TRBJ2-1	.	TRBD2	TRBV23-1	CASSPTSGRYNEQFF	TGCGCCAGCAGTCCGACTAGCGGGCGCTACAATGAGCAGTTCTTC
TRBJ2-1	.	.	TRBV19	CASSIDGARTGQNEQFF	TGTGCCAGTAGTATAGATGGGGCCCGAACAGGGCAGAATGAGCAGTTCTTC